This TCR beta chain stems from a study of T cells after yellow fever vaccination. Points from the study as a whole: Re-detected after boosting: most primary clones, about 96% of CD4 and over 80% of CD8.

TCRdb ran MiXCR on the 5' RACE reads and lists one entry per CDR3 protein. The table lists roughly 500,000 distinct CDR3 sequences, approximately 21% of them singletons, with roughly an eighth in the top ten. As concerns this clonotype: The antigen is unknown.

Trimming pared 1 base from V and 6 bases from J, leaving 9 bases between. The CDR3 sequence is 13 residues long. Germline CDR1 and CDR2: SGHVS and FNYEAQ. The sequenced sample was PBMCs, obtained 15 days after the yellow fever booster vaccination. The origin of this receptor is a man aged 30 to 45 who received the YFV17D yellow fever vaccine. This chain uses TRBV7-6 with TRBJ1-1; D remains ambiguous. CDR3 sequence reads: CASSLEGLAEAFF. The CDR3 bases are TGTGCCAGCAGCTTAGAAGGTTTGGCTGAAGCTTTCTTT.